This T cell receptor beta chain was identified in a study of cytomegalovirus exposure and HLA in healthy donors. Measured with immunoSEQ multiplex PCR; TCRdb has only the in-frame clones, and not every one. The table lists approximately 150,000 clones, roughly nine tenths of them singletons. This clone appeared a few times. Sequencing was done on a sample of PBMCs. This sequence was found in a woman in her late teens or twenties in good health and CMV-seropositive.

CDR3 DNA: TGTGCCAGCAGCTACAGTGATGGCTACACCTTC. It yields the protein CASSYSDGYTF. This sequence joins TRBV5-6 and TRBJ1-2; D remains unclear. CDR3 size: 11 residues. Looked up from germline, CDR1 is SGHDT and CDR2 is YYEEEE. Trimming left V 3 bases short and J 6 bases short, with 6 bases between.